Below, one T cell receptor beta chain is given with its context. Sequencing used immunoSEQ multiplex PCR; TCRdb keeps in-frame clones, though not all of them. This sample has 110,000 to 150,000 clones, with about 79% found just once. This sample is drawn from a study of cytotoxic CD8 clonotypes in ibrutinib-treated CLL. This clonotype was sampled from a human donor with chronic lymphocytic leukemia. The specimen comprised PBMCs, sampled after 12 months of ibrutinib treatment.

The CDR3 protein is CASSVRRQNTGELFF. CDR3 nucleotides: TGTGCCAGCAGTGTGCGCAGACAGAACACCGGGGAGCTGTTTTTT. The chain uses TRBV6-1 and TRBJ2-2; D gene uncertain. The V end was cut by 4 bases, the J end by 1 base, with 10 bases between. From germline, CDR1 is MNHNS and CDR2 SASEGT. The CDR3 is 15 amino acids.